The 21 T cell receptor beta chains in this list originate from one sample, sequenced in a study of somatic mutations in cytotoxic T cells in rheumatoid arthritis. The data were produced by immunoSEQ multiplex PCR, yet TCRdb's version contains in-frame clones alone and is incomplete. The sample lists more than 15,000 clones, 75% to 80% occurring once. Sequenced: CD8+ T cells sorted from blood. These receptors were collected from an adult with rheumatoid arthritis.

The chain uses TRBV11-3 and TRBJ2-1; D is perhaps TRBD2 (5 bases). The CDR3 spans 12 residues. CDR1 is SGHNT, CDR2 YENEEA, per germline. V was cut by 4 bases and J by 5 bases, with 6 bases left in between. In nucleotides, the CDR3 is TGTGCCAGCAGCTCCGGGAACAATGAGCAGTTCTTC. As protein: CASSSGNNEQFF.

V usage is TRBV14 and J usage is TRBJ1-2; the D is unclear. Per germline, CDR1 SGHDN and CDR2 FVKESK. Trimming took off 1 base at V and 3 bases at J, with 18 bases between the two ends. The CDR3 contains 17 residues. CDR3 DNA sequence: TGTGCCAGCAGCCAAGGCCCTCCCGATTACTACTACTATGGCTACACCTTC. It codes for CASSQGPPDYYYYGYTF.

This clone was detected only a few times. This chain links TRBV19 with TRBJ1-4, with D perhaps matching TRBD1 (6 bases). There are 13 residues in the CDR3. V was shortened by 4 bases and J by 8 bases, with 11 bases between the two germline ends. The germline CDR1 and CDR2 sequences are LNHDA and SQIVND (reference sequence). CDR3 amino acids: CASSNQGYEKLFF. In nucleotides, the CDR3 is TGTGCCAGTAGTAACCAGGGGTACGAAAAACTGTTTTTT.

The chain employs TRBV5-8 and TRBJ2-7; D unclear. Looked up from germline, CDR1 is SGHTS and CDR2 is YDEGEE. Trimming removed 0 bases at V and 6 bases at J, with 19 bases between. The CDR3 contains 16 residues. CDR3 bases: TGTGCCAGCAGCTTGGAACCGACGGCTACTCCCTTCGAGCAGTACTTC. Translated, it gives CASSLEPTATPFEQYF.

The chain couples TRBV6-6 to TRBJ2-7; possibly TRBD1 for D (8 bases). Germline V gene data show CDR1 as MNHNY and CDR2 as SVGAGI (reference sequence). The CDR3 extends over 15 amino acids. V lost 6 bases, J lost 4 bases, and 19 bases lay in between. The CDR3 region is CASRDREGIKYEQYF. Written as DNA, the CDR3 is TGTGCCAGCAGGGACAGGGAGGGGATAAAATACGAGCAGTACTTC.

This clone was seen just once. The V call is TRBV19, the J call TRBJ1-1; no definite D call. In germline, CDR1 is LNHDA, CDR2 SQIVND (reference sequence). The V end lost 3 bases, the J end lost 1 base, and 6 bases lay between the germline ends. The CDR3 is 13 residues long. CDR3: CASSINPNTEAFF. The CDR3 bases are TGTGCCAGTAGTATCAACCCGAACACTGAAGCTTTCTTT.

The chain employs TRBV28 and TRBJ1-5; D might be TRBD1 (6 bases). Germline V lookup: CDR1 MDHEN, CDR2 SYDVKM. There are 13 residues in the CDR3. V gave up 2 bases and J gave up 8 bases, with 10 bases separating them. This CDR3 is CASSLSAGEPQHF. CDR3 sequence (DNA): TGTGCCAGCAGTTTAAGCGCAGGGGAGCCCCAGCATTTT. The full variable domain, rest sourced from reference TRBV28 and TRBJ1-5, is DVKVTQSSRYLVKRTGEKVFLECVQDMDHENMFWYRQDPGLGLRLIYFSYDVKMKEKGDIPEGYSVSREKKERFSLILESASTNQTSMYLCASSLSAGEPQHFGDGTRLSIL.

The gene calls are TRBV7-8 and TRBJ2-3, with 7 bases aligning to TRBD1. Germline V CDR1 and CDR2: SGHVS, FQNEAQ. V lost 6 bases and J lost 4; bases outside the gene matches: 10. This CDR3 contains 15 residues. The CDR3 sequence is CASRVLQGIADTQYF. DNA for the CDR3: TGTGCCAGCAGAGTCCTACAGGGGATCGCAGATACGCAGTATTTT.

The chain employs TRBV6-5 and TRBJ2-7; D possibly corresponds to TRBD1 (6 bases). Germline CDR1 is MNHEY and CDR2 is SVGAGI. V shed 0 bases and J shed 6 bases, with 15 bases lying between them. The CDR3 sequence is 15 residues long. CDR3 coding DNA: TGTGCCAGCAGTTACTCGGCCAGGGGAGATGGCGAGCAGTACTTC. Its protein product is CASSYSARGDGEQYF.

The chain recombines TRBV4-1 with TRBJ2-3; possible D gene TRBD1, 6 bases. From germline, CDR1 is MGHRA and CDR2 YSYEKL. The CDR3 length is 16 residues. V lost 4 bases and J lost 0, with 14 bases in between. DNA of the CDR3: TGCGCCAGCAGCCCAGGGGTAGGGGCTAGCACAGATACGCAGTATTTT. Its translation: CASSPGVGASTDTQYF.

V and J are TRBV28 and TRBJ2-7; 7 nucleotides align to TRBD2. The length of the CDR3 is 14 residues. With 6 bases clipped from V and 6 bases from J, the junction kept 11 bases outside the gene matches. Germline V gene lookup returns CDR1 MDHEN and CDR2 SYDVKM. CDR3 sequence: CASSSSGTTAEQYF. The CDR3 DNA reads TGTGCCAGCAGCTCGTCCGGGACTACCGCCGAGCAGTACTTC.

V gene TRBV6-6 combines with J gene TRBJ1-6; D is ambiguous. The CDR3 length is 15 residues. Looked up from germline, CDR1 is MNHNY and CDR2 is SVGAGI (reference sequence). V was cut by 5 bases and J by 0 bases, with 8 bases left in between. CDR3 in DNA: TGTGCCAGCAGTGAGCAGAGCTCCTATAATTCACCCCTCCACTTT. Translating it yields CASSEQSSYNSPLHF.

J is TRBJ1-1 and V is TRBV7-9; TRBD1 matches at 8 bases. Trimming removed 5 bases from V and 2 bases from J; junction bases left unmatched: 10. CDR1 is SEHNR, CDR2 FQNEAQ, per germline (reference sequence). The CDR3 has 16 residues. The CDR3 protein is CASSRQGQALNTEAFF. The CDR3 bases are TGTGCCAGCAGCCGCCAGGGACAGGCATTAAACACTGAAGCTTTCTTT.

The V call is TRBV6-1, the J call TRBJ1-1; TRBD1 is a possible D gene (6 bases). Trimming took 2 bases from V and 4 from J, leaving 8 bases between them. Germline CDR1 is MNHNS and CDR2 is SASEGT. The CDR3 spans 13 residues. CDR3 nucleotide sequence: TGTGCCAGCAGTGAATCACAGGGCACTGAAGCTTTCTTT. Amino acid sequence: CASSESQGTEAFF.

A single count supports this clone. This chain joins TRBV10-2 and TRBJ1-2, with D tentatively TRBD1 (6 bases). This CDR3 has 15 residues. In germline, CDR1 is WSHSY, CDR2 SAAADI. The germline V and J ends were trimmed by 2 bases and 1 base, with 11 bases remaining between them. The CDR3 DNA sequence: TGCGCCAGCAGTGAGGGACAGCTGATTAACTATGGCTACACCTTC. Its protein product is CASSEGQLINYGYTF.

This clone occurred once. The chain combines TRBV6-5 with TRBJ2-3; no definite D call. Trimming cost V 7 bases and J 0 bases, with 11 bases left between them. CDR1 and CDR2 from the germline V gene are MNHEY and SVGAGI. This CDR3 region has 14 residues. CDR3 loop: CASTEHLSTDTQYF. CDR3 DNA sequence: TGTGCCAGCACAGAACACCTTAGCACAGATACGCAGTATTTT.

This chain connects TRBV4-1 to TRBJ1-3; a weak D match, TRBD1 (5 bases). Germline values: CDR1 MGHRA, CDR2 YSYEKL. This CDR3 has 14 residues. Trimming cost V 0 bases and J 6 bases, with 9 bases left between them. The CDR3 nucleotides are TGCGCCAGCAGCCAAGATGCGGGGGAAAACACCATATATTTT. This encodes CASSQDAGENTIYF.

The chain couples TRBV6-4 to TRBJ2-3, with 10 positions matching TRBD2. Germline V lookup: CDR1 MRHNA, CDR2 SNTAGT. V shed 8 bases and J 1 base; nucleotides not matched to a gene: 6. This CDR3 has 15 residues. The CDR3 DNA sequence: TGTGCCAGCTCCAAGGGGACTAGCGGCACAGATACGCAGTATTTT. It encodes CASSKGTSGTDTQYF.

The chain recombines TRBV7-9 with TRBJ2-3; D ambiguous. The CDR3 totals 13 residues. Germline V gene data show CDR1 as SEHNR and CDR2 as FQNEAQ (reference sequence). Trimming removed 6 bases from V and 3 bases from J, with 10 bases in between. In nucleotides, the CDR3 is TGTGCCAGCAGACCAGGACGAACAGATACGCAGTATTTT. Translation gives CASRPGRTDTQYF.

A remark on this clone: This specimen includes other DNA sequences encoding the same CDR3. This rearrangement joins TRBV5-1 to TRBJ2-2; 9 bases match TRBD1. V lost 0 bases and J lost 1; bases outside the gene matches: 1. The CDR3 is made up of 16 amino acids. Germline values: CDR1 SGHRS, CDR2 YFSETQ. CDR3 region: CASSLVDRGNTGELFF. For the CDR3, the DNA is TGCGCCAGCAGCTTGGTGGACAGGGGGAACACCGGGGAGCTGTTTTTT.

The J gene is TRBJ2-1, the V gene TRBV27, with D possibly being TRBD2 (7 bases). The CDR3 is 15 residues long. V lost 0 bases and J 9 bases, leaving 15 bases between the germline ends. Germline CDR1 reads MNHEY; CDR2 reads SMNVEV (reference sequence). DNA of the CDR3: TGTGCCAGCAGTTTATCGATACGGGGGGCGGGTGAGCAGTTCTTC. Its protein is CASSLSIRGAGEQFF.